The subject of this entry is one TCR beta chain. The antigen is undetermined. The CDR3 end lies 3 residues beyond the end of the read and is filled in from the germline J gene. The protocol was immunoSEQ multiplex PCR, while the TCRdb copy is restricted to in-frame clones and leaves out a portion. In total, the table holds roughly 49,000 clones. This entry comes from a study of T cells in women clearing cervical HPV infection. Study at large: Case blood was drawn when the lesion was first found; control blood after infection became undetectable. Cases' blood sampling followed lesion detection by median around 150 days (90 to 200). General observations from the study: CIN3+ cases had significantly higher TCR richness than controls; evenness did not differ. Cases carried less TRBV6-7 than controls: roughly 0.11% versus 0.16%.

The CDR3 has 12 residues. Per germline, CDR1 SGHDN and CDR2 FVKESK. The chain recombines TRBV14 with TRBJ1-2, with D unresolved. The specimen was blood buffy coat. The clonotype comes from a woman aged 18 to 75 with a cervical HPV16 infection that either progressed to CIN3+ or cleared (not recorded which). CDR3 in amino acids: CASSQVKPGYTF. The DNA read from the CDR3 is TGTGCCAGCAGCCAAGTCAAGCCGGGC.